This TCR beta chain was captured in a study of OX40 agonist ivuxolimab in advanced cancers. The wider study: An agonistic human IgG2 monoclonal antibody against OX40 (CD134) was given. Every patient in dose escalation had hepatocellular carcinoma, melanoma, renal cell or head and neck cancer. Patients were roughly 87% male with ages about 20 to 79, mean around 61.

TCRdb's copy holds only in-frame clones and misses some; the assay was immunoSEQ multiplex PCR. The sample includes some 48,000 clones, 85% to 90% of them seen just once. Germline assignment: CDR1 LGHNA and CDR2 YSLEER. Trimming stripped 0 bases from V and 6 bases from J, with 15 bases between. This CDR3 has 16 residues. The timepoints at which blood was sampled were baseline, cycle 4 day 1, and cycle 7 day 1. This sequence joins TRBV4-3 and TRBJ2-1; either TRBD1 or TRBD2 may supply D (5 bases each). This specimen was CD4+ or CD8+ T cells sorted from blood, taken in a trial of the OX40 agonist ivuxolimab. This receptor was obtained from an adult with an advanced solid tumor such as melanoma, head and neck, liver or kidney cancer. CDR3 protein: CASSQDNTVGGNEQFF. The CDR3 bases are TGCGCCAGCAGCCAAGATAATACAGTTGGGGGCAATGAGCAGTTCTTC.